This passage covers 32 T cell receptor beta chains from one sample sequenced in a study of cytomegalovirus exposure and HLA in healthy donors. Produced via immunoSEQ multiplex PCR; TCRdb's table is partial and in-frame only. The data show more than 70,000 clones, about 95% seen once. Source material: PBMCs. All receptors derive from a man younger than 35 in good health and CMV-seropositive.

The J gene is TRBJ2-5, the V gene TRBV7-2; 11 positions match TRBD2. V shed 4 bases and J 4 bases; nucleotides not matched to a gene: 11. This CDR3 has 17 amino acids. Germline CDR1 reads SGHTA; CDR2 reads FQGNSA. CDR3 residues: CASSSYSGREVPETQYF. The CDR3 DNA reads TGTGCCAGCAGCTCGTATAGCGGGAGGGAGGTCCCAGAGACCCAGTACTTC.

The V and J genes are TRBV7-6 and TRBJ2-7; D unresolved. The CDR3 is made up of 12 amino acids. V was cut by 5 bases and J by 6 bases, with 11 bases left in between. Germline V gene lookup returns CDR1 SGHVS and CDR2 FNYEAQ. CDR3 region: CASSLDRGEQYF. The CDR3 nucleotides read TGTGCCAGCAGCCTAGATAGAGGCGAGCAGTACTTC.

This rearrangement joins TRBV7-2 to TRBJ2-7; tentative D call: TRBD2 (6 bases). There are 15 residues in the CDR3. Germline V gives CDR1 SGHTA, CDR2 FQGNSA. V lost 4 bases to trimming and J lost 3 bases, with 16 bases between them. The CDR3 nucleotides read TGTGCCAGCAGCTCGGCCCGGGACTTCTTCTACGAGCAGTACTTC. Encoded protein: CASSSARDFFYEQYF.

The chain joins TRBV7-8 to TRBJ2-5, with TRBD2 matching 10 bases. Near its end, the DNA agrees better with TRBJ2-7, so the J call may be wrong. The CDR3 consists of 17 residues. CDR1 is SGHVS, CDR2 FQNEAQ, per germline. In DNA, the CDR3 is TGTGCCAGCAGCTTCCACCCGGGGGGAGCGGGAGGGTACGAGCAGTACTTC. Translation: CASSFHPGGAGGYEQYF.

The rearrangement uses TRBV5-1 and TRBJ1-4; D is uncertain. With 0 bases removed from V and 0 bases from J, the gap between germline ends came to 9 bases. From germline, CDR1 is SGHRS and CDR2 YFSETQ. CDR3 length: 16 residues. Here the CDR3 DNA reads TGCGCCAGCAGCTTGGAGATGGCAGCAACTAATGAAAAACTGTTTTTT. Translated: CASSLEMAATNEKLFF.

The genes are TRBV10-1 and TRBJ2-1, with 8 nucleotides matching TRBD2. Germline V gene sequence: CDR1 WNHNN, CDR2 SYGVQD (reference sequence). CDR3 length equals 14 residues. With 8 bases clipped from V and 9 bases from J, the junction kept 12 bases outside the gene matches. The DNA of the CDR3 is TGCGCCAGCTCTAAGCAGCGGGAGTTGGGTGAGCAGTTCTTC. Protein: CASSKQRELGEQFF.

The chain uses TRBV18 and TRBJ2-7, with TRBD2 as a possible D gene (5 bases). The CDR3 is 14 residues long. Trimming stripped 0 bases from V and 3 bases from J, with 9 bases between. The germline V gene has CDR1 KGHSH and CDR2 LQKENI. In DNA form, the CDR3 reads TGTGCCAGCTCACCACCTGCGGGTAACTACGAGCAGTACTTC. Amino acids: CASSPPAGNYEQYF.

The CDR3 DNA reads as TGTGCCAGCAGCTTGGCTAGCGGGGTGAACACCGGGGAGCTGTTTTTT. Translated: CASSLASGVNTGELFF. This sequence joins TRBV5-4 and TRBJ2-2, with 9 bases matching TRBD2. CDR3 length: 16 amino acids. V lost 0 bases and J lost 1; bases outside the gene matches: 1. CDR1 and CDR2 (germline): SGHNT, YYREEE (reference sequence).

CDR3 coding DNA: TGTGCTAGTGGTTTGGGCCGCGGCGGGAGGATCTCCTACGAGCAGTACTTC. Protein product: CASGLGRGGRISYEQYF. This chain joins TRBV12-5 and TRBJ2-7; 8 nucleotides match TRBD2. V gave up 1 base and J gave up 0 bases; unmatched junction bases: 8. The CDR3 extends over 17 amino acids. Germline V gene lookup returns CDR1 LGHNT and CDR2 FRNRAP.

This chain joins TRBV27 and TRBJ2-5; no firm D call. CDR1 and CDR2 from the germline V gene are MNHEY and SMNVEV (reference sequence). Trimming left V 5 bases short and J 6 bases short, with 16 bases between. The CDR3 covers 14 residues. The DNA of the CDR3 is TGTGCCAGCAGTCCGAAAGCAGGTTGGAAGACCCAGTACTTC. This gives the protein CASSPKAGWKTQYF.

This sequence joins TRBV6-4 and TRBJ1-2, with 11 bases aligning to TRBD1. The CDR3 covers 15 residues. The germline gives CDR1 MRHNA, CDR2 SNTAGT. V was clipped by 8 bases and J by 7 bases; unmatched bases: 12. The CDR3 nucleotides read TGTGCCAGCGAAAGTGAAGAAGGACAGGGGGCTGGCTACACCTTC. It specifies CASESEEGQGAGYTF.

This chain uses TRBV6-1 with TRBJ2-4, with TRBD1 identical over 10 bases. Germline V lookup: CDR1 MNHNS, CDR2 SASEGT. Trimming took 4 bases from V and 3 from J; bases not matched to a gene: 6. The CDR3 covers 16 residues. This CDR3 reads CASSAGTGVVKNIQYF. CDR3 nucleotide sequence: TGTGCCAGCAGTGCCGGGACAGGGGTTGTCAAAAACATTCAGTACTTC.

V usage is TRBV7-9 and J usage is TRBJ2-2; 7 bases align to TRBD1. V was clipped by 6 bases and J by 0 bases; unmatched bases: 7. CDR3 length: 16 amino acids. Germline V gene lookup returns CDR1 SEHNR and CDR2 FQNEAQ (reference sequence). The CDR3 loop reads CASSPLGQSNTGELFF. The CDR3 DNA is TGTGCCAGCAGTCCACTGGGACAGTCGAACACCGGGGAGCTGTTTTTT.

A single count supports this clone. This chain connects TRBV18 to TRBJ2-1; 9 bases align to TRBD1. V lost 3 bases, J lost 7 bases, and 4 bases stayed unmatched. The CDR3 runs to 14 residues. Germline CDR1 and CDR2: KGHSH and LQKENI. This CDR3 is CASSPGTGLNEQFF. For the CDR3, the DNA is TGTGCCAGCTCACCCGGGACAGGGCTGAATGAGCAGTTCTTC. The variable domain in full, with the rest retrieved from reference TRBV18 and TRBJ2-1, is NAGVMQNPRHLVRRRGQEARLRCSPMKGHSHVYWYRQLPEEGLKFMVYLQKENIIDESGMPKERFSAEFPKEGPSILRIQQVVRGDSAAYFCASSPGTGLNEQFFGPGTRLTVL.

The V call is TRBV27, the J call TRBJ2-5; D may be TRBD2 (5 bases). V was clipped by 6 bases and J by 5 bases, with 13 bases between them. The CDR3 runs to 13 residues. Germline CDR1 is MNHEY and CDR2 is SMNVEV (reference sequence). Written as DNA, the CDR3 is TGTGCCAGCAGAGACTTGGACTCTGAGACCCAGTACTTC. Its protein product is CASRDLDSETQYF.

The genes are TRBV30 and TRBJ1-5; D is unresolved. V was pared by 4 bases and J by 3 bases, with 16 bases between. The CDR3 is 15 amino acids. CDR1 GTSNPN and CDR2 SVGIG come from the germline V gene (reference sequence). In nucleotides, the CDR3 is TGTGCCTGGAACAACGGGTTTGGGTCCAATCAGCCCCAGCATTTT. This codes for CAWNNGFGSNQPQHF.

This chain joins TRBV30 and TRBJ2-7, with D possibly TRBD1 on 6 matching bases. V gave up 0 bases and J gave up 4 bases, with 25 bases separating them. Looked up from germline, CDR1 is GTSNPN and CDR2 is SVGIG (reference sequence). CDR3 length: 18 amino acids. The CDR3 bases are TGTGCCTGGAGTGTACTTAAGGAAGGGACCGGGACACCGTACGAGCAGTACTTC. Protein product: CAWSVLKEGTGTPYEQYF.

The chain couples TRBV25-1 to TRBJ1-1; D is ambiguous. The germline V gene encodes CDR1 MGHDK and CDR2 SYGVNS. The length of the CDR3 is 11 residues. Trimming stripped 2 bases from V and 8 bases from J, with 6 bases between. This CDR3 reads CASSEAGEAFF. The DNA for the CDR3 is TGTGCCAGCAGTGAAGCGGGGGAAGCTTTCTTT.

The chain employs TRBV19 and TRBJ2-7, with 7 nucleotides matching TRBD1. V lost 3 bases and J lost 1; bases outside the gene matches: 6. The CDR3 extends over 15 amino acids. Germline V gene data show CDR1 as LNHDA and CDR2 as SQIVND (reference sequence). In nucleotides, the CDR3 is TGTGCCAGTAGTATTTGGCAGGGGGTGTCCTACGAGCAGTACTTC. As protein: CASSIWQGVSYEQYF.

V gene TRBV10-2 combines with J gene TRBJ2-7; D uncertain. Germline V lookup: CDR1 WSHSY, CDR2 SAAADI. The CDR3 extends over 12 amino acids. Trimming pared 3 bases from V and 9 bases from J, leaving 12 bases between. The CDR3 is CASSDRRFGQYF. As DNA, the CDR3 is TGCGCCAGCAGTGACAGGCGCTTCGGGCAGTACTTC.

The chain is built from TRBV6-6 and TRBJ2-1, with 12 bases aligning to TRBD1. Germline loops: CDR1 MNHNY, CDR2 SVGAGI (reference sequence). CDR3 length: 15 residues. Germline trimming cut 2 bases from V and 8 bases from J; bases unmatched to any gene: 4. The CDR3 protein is CASSYPGTGGDEQFF. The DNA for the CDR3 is TGTGCCAGCAGTTACCCCGGGACAGGGGGCGATGAGCAGTTCTTC.

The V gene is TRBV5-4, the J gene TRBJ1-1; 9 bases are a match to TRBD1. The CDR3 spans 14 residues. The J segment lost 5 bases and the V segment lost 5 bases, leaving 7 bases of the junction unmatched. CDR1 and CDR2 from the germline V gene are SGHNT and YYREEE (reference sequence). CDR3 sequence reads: CASSPRTGETEAFF. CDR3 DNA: TGTGCCAGCAGTCCCCGGACAGGGGAGACTGAAGCTTTCTTT.

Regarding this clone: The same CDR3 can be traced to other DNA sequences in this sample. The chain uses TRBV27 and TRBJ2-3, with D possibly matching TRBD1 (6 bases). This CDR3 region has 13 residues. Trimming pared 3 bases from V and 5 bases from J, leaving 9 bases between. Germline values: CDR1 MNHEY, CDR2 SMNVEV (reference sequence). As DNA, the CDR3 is TGTGCCAGCAGTTTGTCGGGACAAGATACGCAGTATTTT. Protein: CASSLSGQDTQYF.

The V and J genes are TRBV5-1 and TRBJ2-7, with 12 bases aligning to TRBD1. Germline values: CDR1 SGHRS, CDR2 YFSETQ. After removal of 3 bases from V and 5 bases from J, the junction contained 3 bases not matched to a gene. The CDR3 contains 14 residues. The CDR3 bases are TGCGCCAGCAGCTCCGGGACAGGGGGCAACGAGCAGTACTTC. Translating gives CASSSGTGGNEQYF. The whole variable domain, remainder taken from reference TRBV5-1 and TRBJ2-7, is KAGVTQTPRYLIKTRGQQVTLSCSPISGHRSVSWYQQTPGQGLQFLFEYFSETQRNKGNFPGRFSGRQFSNSRSEMNVSTLELGDSALYLCASSSGTGGNEQYFGPGTRLTVT.

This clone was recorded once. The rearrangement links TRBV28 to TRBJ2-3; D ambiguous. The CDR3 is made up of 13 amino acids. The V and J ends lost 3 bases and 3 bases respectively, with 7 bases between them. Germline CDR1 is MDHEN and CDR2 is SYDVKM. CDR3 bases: TGTGCCAGCAGTTTGGCAGTAACAGATACGCAGTATTTT. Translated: CASSLAVTDTQYF.

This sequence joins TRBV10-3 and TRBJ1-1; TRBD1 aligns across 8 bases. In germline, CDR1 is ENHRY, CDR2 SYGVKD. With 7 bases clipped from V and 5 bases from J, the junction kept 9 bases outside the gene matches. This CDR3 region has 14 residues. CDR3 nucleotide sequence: TGTGCCATCAACCCCGGGACAGGCAGGACTGAAGCTTTCTTT. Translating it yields CAINPGTGRTEAFF.

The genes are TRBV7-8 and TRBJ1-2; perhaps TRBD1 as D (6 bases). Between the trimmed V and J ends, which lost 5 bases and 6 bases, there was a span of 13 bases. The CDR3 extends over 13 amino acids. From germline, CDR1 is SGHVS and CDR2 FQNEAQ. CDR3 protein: CASSPRQEDGYTF. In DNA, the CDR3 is TGTGCCAGCAGCCCCCGACAGGAGGATGGCTACACCTTC.

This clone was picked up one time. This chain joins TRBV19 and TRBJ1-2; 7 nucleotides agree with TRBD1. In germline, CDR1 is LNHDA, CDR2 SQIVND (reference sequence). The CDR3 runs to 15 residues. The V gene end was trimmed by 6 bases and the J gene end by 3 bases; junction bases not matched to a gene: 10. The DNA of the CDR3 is TGTGCCAGTAGCAGAACAGGGGAGTGGGACTATGGCTACACCTTC. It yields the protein CASSRTGEWDYGYTF.

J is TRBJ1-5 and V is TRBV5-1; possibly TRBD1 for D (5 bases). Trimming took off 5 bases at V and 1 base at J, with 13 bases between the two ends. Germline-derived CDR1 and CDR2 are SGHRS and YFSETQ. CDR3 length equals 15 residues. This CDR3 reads CASRWGDSSNQPQHF. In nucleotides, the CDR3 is TGCGCCAGCAGATGGGGGGACTCGAGCAATCAGCCCCAGCATTTT.

CDR3 loop: CSVVTGTVYNEQFF. The CDR3 DNA is TGCAGCGTCGTTACCGGGACAGTCTACAATGAGCAGTTCTTC. This chain connects TRBV29-1 to TRBJ2-1, with 7 bases matching TRBD1. CDR1 is SQVTM and CDR2 is ANQGSEA in the germline V gene. CDR3 length equals 14 residues. Germline trimming cut 6 bases from V and 3 bases from J; bases unmatched to any gene: 8.

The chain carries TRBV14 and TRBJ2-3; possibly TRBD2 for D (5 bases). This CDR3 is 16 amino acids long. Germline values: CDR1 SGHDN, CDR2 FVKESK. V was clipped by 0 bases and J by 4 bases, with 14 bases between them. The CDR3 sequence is CASSQELGRGSDTQYF. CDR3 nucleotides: TGTGCCAGCAGCCAAGAATTAGGACGGGGTTCAGATACGCAGTATTTT.

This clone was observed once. CDR3 bases: TGTGCCAGCAGCCAAGGATGGGGGACTAGCGGCGTCTCCTACAATGAGCAGTTCTTC. The encoded protein is CASSQGWGTSGVSYNEQFF. The rearrangement links TRBV14 to TRBJ2-1, with 11 bases matching TRBD2. CDR1 is SGHDN and CDR2 is FVKESK in the germline V gene. The CDR3 spans 19 residues. V shed 1 base, J shed 0 bases, and the junction held 8 bases outside the gene matches.